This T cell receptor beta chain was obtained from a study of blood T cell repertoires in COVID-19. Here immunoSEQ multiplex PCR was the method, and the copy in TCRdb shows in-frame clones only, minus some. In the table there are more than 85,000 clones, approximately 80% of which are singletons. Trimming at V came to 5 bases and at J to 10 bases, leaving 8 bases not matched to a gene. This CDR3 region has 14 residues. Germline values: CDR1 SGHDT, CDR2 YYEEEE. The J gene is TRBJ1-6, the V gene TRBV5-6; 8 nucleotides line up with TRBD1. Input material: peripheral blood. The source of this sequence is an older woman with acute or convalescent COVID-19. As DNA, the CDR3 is TGTGCCAGCAGGGGCAGGGGGCTACGCTCACCCCTCCACTTT. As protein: CASRGRGLRSPLHF.